Below are 15 T cell receptor beta chains sequenced from a single sample in a study of beta chain features in type 1 diabetes. Expressed TCRB transcripts were sequenced because the isolated RNA had all been reverse transcribed beforehand. Method: immunoSEQ multiplex PCR; TCRdb's copy keeps in-frame clones and lacks some. Here the sample spans roughly 170,000 clones, about 13% being singletons. Sequencing was carried out using central memory CD4+ T cells from blood. These receptors were collected from a woman aged 18-29 years in good health.

The chain employs TRBV29-1 and TRBJ2-6; weak D call: TRBD1 (6 bases). Trimming took off 5 bases at V and 0 bases at J, with 11 bases between the two ends. The CDR3 totals 15 residues. Germline CDR1 reads SQVTM; CDR2 reads ANQGSEA. The CDR3 spells CSVQTGSSGANVLTF. The CDR3 DNA reads as TGCAGCGTTCAGACAGGTTCCTCTGGGGCCAACGTCCTGACTTTC.

This clone turned up a few times. V is TRBV19 and J is TRBJ1-2, with D perhaps TRBD1 (6 bases). Trimming removed 7 bases from V and 2 bases from J, with 23 bases in between. The germline CDR1 and CDR2 sequences are LNHDA and SQIVND (reference sequence). There are 17 residues in the CDR3. The CDR3 spells CASISPGHKLRNYGYTF. The CDR3 DNA reads TGTGCCAGTATCTCTCCGGGACACAAACTGAGGAACTATGGCTACACCTTC.

This chain joins TRBV18 and TRBJ2-1, with D tentatively TRBD1 (6 bases). V was trimmed by 1 base and J by 7 bases, leaving 8 bases between them. The CDR3 is 13 amino acids. The germline CDR1 and CDR2 sequences are KGHSH and LQKENI. The CDR3: CASSPQQGNEQFF. The CDR3 coding sequence is TGTGCCAGCTCACCACAACAGGGTAATGAGCAGTTCTTC.

The chain employs TRBV11-2 and TRBJ2-2; 7 bases match TRBD1. This CDR3 contains 14 residues. Germline V CDR1 and CDR2: SGHAT, FQNNGV. Trimming cost V 2 bases and J 5 bases; bases outside gene matches: 2. The chain's CDR3 is CASSLQQGTGELFF. For the CDR3, the DNA is TGTGCCAGCAGCTTACAACAGGGGACCGGGGAGCTGTTTTTT.

This clone has only a few counts. The chain is built from TRBV30 and TRBJ2-3; a possible D gene is TRBD1 (6 bases). V lost 8 bases, J lost 0 bases, and 12 bases lay in between. CDR1 and CDR2 from the germline V gene are GTSNPN and SVGIG (reference sequence). This CDR3 is built from 13 residues. The CDR3 region is CAGTGSSTDTQYF. DNA of the CDR3: TGTGCCGGCACAGGGAGTAGCACAGATACGCAGTATTTT.

The chain employs TRBV9 and TRBJ2-7; a weak D match, TRBD1 (5 bases). The CDR3 sequence is 14 residues long. Trimming left V 3 bases short and J 2 bases short, with 12 bases between. Germline CDR1 reads SGDLS; CDR2 reads YYNGEE. The CDR3 loop reads CASSAGHTAYEQYF. CDR3 sequence (DNA): TGTGCCAGCAGCGCCGGACACACTGCCTACGAGCAGTACTTC.

This clone was seen a handful of times. The chain employs TRBV7-9 and TRBJ2-1; 9 bases are a match to TRBD2. J gave up 14 bases and V 5 bases, and 19 bases lay outside the gene matches. The CDR3 consists of 16 residues. Germline V gives CDR1 SEHNR, CDR2 FQNEAQ (reference sequence). CDR3 protein: CASSRSGRGSSPPEFF. CDR3 DNA: TGTGCCAGCAGCCGTAGCGGGAGAGGTAGTAGTCCTCCGGAGTTCTTC.

The gene calls are TRBV30 and TRBJ2-7, with TRBD2 matching 13 bases. V gave up 2 bases and J gave up 5 bases; unmatched junction bases: 15. The CDR3 runs 18 residues. Germline-derived CDR1 and CDR2 are GTSNPN and SVGIG (reference sequence). For the CDR3, the DNA is TGTGCCTGGAGTTCCGGAGGAGGACTAGCGGGAGTCGGGGACGAGCAGTACTTC. It yields the protein CAWSSGGGLAGVGDEQYF.

The chain combines TRBV9 with TRBJ2-3; 9 nucleotides line up with TRBD2. J gave up 2 bases and V 5 bases, and 3 bases lay outside the gene matches. The CDR3 extends over 14 amino acids. The germline V gene has CDR1 SGDLS and CDR2 YYNGEE. Written as DNA, the CDR3 is TGTGCCAGCAGTGGGGGACTAGCCACAGATACGCAGTATTTT. Translation: CASSGGLATDTQYF.

The table lists this clone with a few counts. The chain carries TRBV9 and TRBJ1-2; TRBD1 matches at 7 bases. Germline V gives CDR1 SGDLS, CDR2 YYNGEE. This CDR3 comprises 13 residues. With V trimmed by 4 bases and J by 2 bases, 2 bases remained unmatched. The CDR3: CASSLQGNYGYTF. CDR3 coding DNA: TGTGCCAGCAGCCTACAGGGGAACTATGGCTACACCTTC.

This clone showed up just a few times. The chain links TRBV28 to TRBJ2-5; 8 bases map to TRBD1. The CDR3 is 15 residues long. V lost 4 bases and J lost 4; bases outside the gene matches: 8. Germline V gene lookup returns CDR1 MDHEN and CDR2 SYDVKM. For the CDR3, the DNA is TGTGCCAGCAGTTCTTCAGGGGGCAGCGGAGAGACCCAGTACTTC. It codes for CASSSSGGSGETQYF. Drawing the rest from reference TRBV28 and TRBJ2-5, the complete variable domain is DVKVTQSSRYLVKRTGEKVFLECVQDMDHENMFWYRQDPGLGLRLIYFSYDVKMKEKGDIPEGYSVSREKKERFSLILESASTNQTSMYLCASSSSGGSGETQYFGPGTRLLVL.

This clone was observed a handful of times. The chain is built from TRBV7-9 and TRBJ2-1; D is unclear. Trimming removed 6 bases at V and 7 bases at J, with 10 bases between. CDR3 length: 12 amino acids. CDR1 SEHNR and CDR2 FQNEAQ come from the germline V gene (reference sequence). CDR3 amino acids: CASSSQRNEQFF. CDR3 sequence (DNA): TGTGCCAGCAGTTCGCAGCGTAATGAGCAGTTCTTC.

This clone was detected a few times. V is TRBV14 and J is TRBJ2-3, with D perhaps TRBD1 (6 bases). The CDR3 has 17 residues. V was trimmed by 4 bases and J by 0 bases, leaving 17 bases between them. Germline loops: CDR1 SGHDN, CDR2 FVKESK. Here the CDR3 DNA reads TGTGCCAGCAGCCTAGGGACACCAATACGAAGCACAGATACGCAGTATTTT. Its protein product is CASSLGTPIRSTDTQYF.

The V call is TRBV4-2, the J call TRBJ2-7; 9 bases agree with TRBD2. Looked up from germline, CDR1 is LGHNA and CDR2 is YNFKEQ. V was pared by 0 bases and J by 2 bases, with 5 bases of the junction left unmatched. This CDR3 is built from 16 residues. CDR3 sequence reads: CASSQDVQREAYEQYF. The DNA of the CDR3 is TGTGCCAGCAGCCAAGATGTCCAGCGGGAGGCCTACGAGCAGTACTTC.

The genes are TRBV27 and TRBJ2-3; 8 positions match TRBD1. Unmatched junction bases numbered 4, after V lost 1 base and J lost 13 bases. CDR3 length: 12 residues. Germline V gene data show CDR1 as MNHEY and CDR2 as SMNVEV (reference sequence). CDR3 sequence: CASSLYQGAEYF. The CDR3 bases are TGTGCCAGCAGTTTATACCAGGGGGCGGAGTATTTT.